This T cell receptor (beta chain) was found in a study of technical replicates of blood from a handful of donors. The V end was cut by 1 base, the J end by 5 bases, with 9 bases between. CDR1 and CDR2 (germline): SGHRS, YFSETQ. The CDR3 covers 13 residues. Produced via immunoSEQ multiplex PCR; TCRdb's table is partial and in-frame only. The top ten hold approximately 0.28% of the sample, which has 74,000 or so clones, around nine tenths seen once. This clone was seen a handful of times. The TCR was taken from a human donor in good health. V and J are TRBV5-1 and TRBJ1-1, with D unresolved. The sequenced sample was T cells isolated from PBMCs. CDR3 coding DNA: TGCGCCAGCAGCTTGACAGCTAAAACTGAAGCTTTCTTT. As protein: CASSLTAKTEAFF.